Each of the 17 T cell receptor beta chains below was sequenced from the same sample in a study of response to subunit inactivated influenza vaccine. Each CDR3 protein gets one entry after TCRdb re-called the RT-PCR reads with MiXCR. The data show 500,000 to 550,000 distinct CDR3 sequences, with 20% to 25% seen just once and approximately 3% held by the top ten. These same records also appear under a second study, on T cells expressing NK-cell markers. This second report adds: Production of TCR beta cDNA relied on 5'RACE template switching with UMIs.

Specimen: CD4+ T cells sorted from PBMCs, collected 11 to 12 days after vaccination. The receptors originated from a man in his fifties who received an inactivated influenza vaccine.

Only a few counts were recorded for this clonotype. J is TRBJ1-2 and V is TRBV5-1, with a weak D call TRBD1 (5 bases). The CDR3 is 15 amino acids. Germline loops: CDR1 SGHRS, CDR2 YFSETQ. Trimming cost V 4 bases and J 2 bases, with 15 bases left between them. The CDR3 DNA follows: TGCGCCAGCAGCACCTCCGGGACGTCCAACTATGGCTACACCTTC. Translated, it gives CASSTSGTSNYGYTF.

This sequence joins TRBV24-1 and TRBJ2-5, with unresolved D. In germline, CDR1 is KGHDR, CDR2 SFDVKD. The CDR3 contains 14 residues. Trimming took off 2 bases at V and 7 bases at J, with 13 bases between the two ends. This CDR3 is CATSDSVSLGTQYF. CDR3 sequence (DNA): TGTGCCACCAGTGATTCGGTGAGCCTGGGGACCCAGTACTTC.

The chain joins TRBV7-6 to TRBJ2-7; D ambiguous. Germline CDR1 and CDR2: SGHVS and FNYEAQ. The V end was cut by 3 bases, the J end by 11 bases, with 5 bases between. The CDR3 has 9 residues. CDR3 region: CASSLIEYF. CDR3 sequence (DNA): TGTGCCAGCAGCTTGATTGAGTACTTC.

This clonotype was counted a few times. The chain joins TRBV6-1 to TRBJ2-1, with 8 bases that match TRBD2. This CDR3 contains 15 residues. Germline trimming cut 6 bases from V and 5 bases from J; bases unmatched to any gene: 9. The V gene's germline CDR1 is MNHNS and CDR2 SASEGT. The DNA for the CDR3 is TGTGCCAGCAGAACCCAAGCGGGAGAGAACAATGAGCAGTTCTTC. Its translation is CASRTQAGENNEQFF.

This clonotype appeared many times. The J gene is TRBJ1-5, the V gene TRBV9, with TRBD1 matching over 7 bases. Germline CDR1 reads SGDLS; CDR2 reads YYNGEE. V lost 4 bases, J lost 3 bases, and 7 bases stayed unmatched. The length of the CDR3 is 15 residues. The CDR3 sequence: CASSPETGINQPQHF. The CDR3 nucleotides read TGTGCCAGCAGCCCCGAGACAGGGATCAATCAGCCCCAGCATTTT.

The rearrangement links TRBV12-3 or TRBV12-4 to TRBJ2-2; the D gene could be TRBD1 or TRBD2 (6 bases each). The CDR3 length is 16 residues. Trimming took off 7 bases at V and 6 bases at J, with 21 bases between the two ends. CDR3 amino acids: CASNIGGGSVAGELFF. The CDR3 nucleotides are TGTGCCAGCAATATCGGAGGGGGGAGTGTAGCCGGGGAGCTGTTTTTT.

This clonotype showed up just a few times. The V and J genes are TRBV12-3 or TRBV12-4 and TRBJ2-5, with D possibly TRBD1 on 6 matching bases. This CDR3 contains 12 residues. Trimming pared 6 bases from V and 4 bases from J, leaving 9 bases between. Here the CDR3 DNA reads TGTGCCAGCAGGACAGGATTAGAGACCCAGTACTTC. Translating gives CASRTGLETQYF.

The rearrangement links TRBV6-5 to TRBJ2-1, with no clear D. This CDR3 is built from 13 residues. Germline V gene data show CDR1 as MNHEY and CDR2 as SVGAGI. V was cut by 1 base and J by 8 bases, with 9 bases left in between. The CDR3 coding sequence is TGTGCCAGCAGTTACTACCCGAGCGATGAGCAGTTCTTC. Translating it yields CASSYYPSDEQFF.

This rearrangement joins TRBV7-9 to TRBJ2-1, with D possibly matching TRBD1 (6 bases). CDR1 is SEHNR and CDR2 is FQNEAQ in the germline V gene (reference sequence). With 0 bases removed from V and 10 bases from J, the gap between germline ends came to 10 bases. The CDR3 totals 13 residues. The CDR3 sequence is CASSLAGAEEQFF. CDR3 DNA sequence: TGTGCCAGCAGCTTAGCGGGGGCAGAGGAGCAGTTCTTC.

The sample holds many counts of this clonotype. The rearrangement uses TRBV10-3 and TRBJ1-1; no reliable D call. The length of the CDR3 is 15 residues. Germline loops: CDR1 ENHRY, CDR2 SYGVKD. The V gene lost 0 bases and the J gene lost 1 base, with 9 bases spanning the gap. DNA for the CDR3: TGTGCCATCAGTGAGTCCGGGCAGAGGAACACTGAAGCTTTCTTT. Translated: CAISESGQRNTEAFF.

This clonotype appeared once. The chain links TRBV9 to TRBJ2-5, with 11 bases lining up with TRBD1. Germline trimming cut 2 bases from V and 1 base from J; bases unmatched to any gene: 1. The CDR3 extends over 15 amino acids. Germline CDR1 and CDR2: SGDLS and YYNGEE. As DNA, the CDR3 is TGTGCCAGCAGCGTGGGGACAGGGGGCCAAGAGACCCAGTACTTC. Amino acid sequence: CASSVGTGGQETQYF.

J is TRBJ2-7 and V is TRBV12-3 or TRBV12-4; D might be TRBD2 (5 bases). This CDR3 contains 15 residues. V gave up 2 bases and J gave up 2 bases, with 13 bases separating them. DNA for the CDR3: TGTGCCAGCAGTTTATCCATACGGGAAGCCTACGAGCAGTACTTC. It codes for CASSLSIREAYEQYF.

This clonotype was found a few times. The genes are TRBV10-3 and TRBJ2-3; no clear D gene. This CDR3 contains 13 residues. Germline V gives CDR1 ENHRY, CDR2 SYGVKD. V was pared by 0 bases and J by 5 bases, with 6 bases between. The CDR3, as DNA: TGTGCCATCAGTGAGTCGGTGAAAGATACGCAGTATTTT. This codes for CAISESVKDTQYF.

The V gene is TRBV3-1, the J gene TRBJ1-5; no clear D gene. Per the germline V gene, CDR1 is LGHDT and CDR2 is YNNKEL (reference sequence). V was cut by 1 base and J by 6 bases, with 10 bases left in between. The CDR3 consists of 14 residues. Written as DNA, the CDR3 is TGTGCCAGCAGCCAAGGGGCAGGCACTCAGCCCCAGCATTTT. Encoded protein: CASSQGAGTQPQHF. Drawing the rest from reference TRBV3-1 and TRBJ1-5, the complete variable domain is DTAVSQTPKYLVTQMGNDKSIKCEQNLGHDTMYWYKQDSKKFLKIMFSYNNKELIINETVPNRFSPKSPDKAHLNLHINSLELGDSAVYFCASSQGAGTQPQHFGDGTRLSIL.

In its sample, this clonotype was seen a few times. The chain employs TRBV4-3 and TRBJ2-7, with D perhaps TRBD1 (6 bases). The CDR3 has 15 amino acids. Germline V gene lookup returns CDR1 LGHNA and CDR2 YSLEER. V was trimmed by 3 bases and J by 4 bases, leaving 16 bases between them. The CDR3 region has the DNA TGCGCCAGCAGCCAGATCCGGGACACAAGATACGAGCAGTACTTC. It is translated as CASSQIRDTRYEQYF.

The chain uses TRBV10-3 and TRBJ2-5; D ambiguous. The CDR3 has 13 amino acids. Trimming took off 0 bases at V and 5 bases at J, with 7 bases between the two ends. Germline assignment: CDR1 ENHRY and CDR2 SYGVKD. CDR3 DNA sequence: TGTGCCATCAGTGAGTCAAGAGTGGAGACCCAGTACTTC. It encodes CAISESRVETQYF.

The chain combines TRBV20-1 with TRBJ2-1; a weak D match, TRBD2 (6 bases). V lost 6 bases and J lost 4, with 13 bases in between. The CDR3 runs 13 residues. Germline V gene lookup returns CDR1 DFQATT and CDR2 SNEGSKA (reference sequence). The CDR3: CSAALGGYNEQFF. The CDR3 bases are TGCAGTGCCGCCCTTGGGGGGTACAATGAGCAGTTCTTC.